The 8 T cell receptor beta chains presented below share a single source sample, sequenced in a study of T-cell memory formation after mild COVID-19. TCRdb re-derived calls from the 5' RACE reads in MiXCR, one entry per CDR3 protein. Here the sample spans hundreds of thousands of distinct CDR3 sequences, roughly 21% being singletons. Sequenced sample: PBMCs or a T cell subset sorted from them (not recorded which). The origin of the receptors is an adult woman who had mild COVID-19 (a few samples of this study predate the infection). Cell type and time point are not known.

The genes are TRBV7-9 and TRBJ1-1, with TRBD1 as a possible D gene (6 bases). The V end was cut by 4 bases, the J end by 1 base, with 13 bases between. The CDR3 extends over 15 amino acids. Germline CDR1 SEHNR, CDR2 FQNEAQ (reference sequence). CDR3 coding DNA: TGTGCCAGCAGCTCACATTTAGGGGGGAACACTGAAGCTTTCTTT. Protein: CASSSHLGGNTEAFF.

The chain employs TRBV12-3 or TRBV12-4 and TRBJ1-1; no clear D. This CDR3 is 11 amino acids long. Trimming pared 6 bases from V and 11 bases from J, leaving 13 bases between. The CDR3 region is CASSTYGEAFF. CDR3 in DNA: TGTGCCAGCAGCACCTATGGGGAGGCTTTCTTT.

There are a few counts of this clonotype. This chain connects TRBV11-2 to TRBJ2-5; TRBD2 matches 11 bases. The trim removed 3 bases at V and 2 bases at J, leaving 11 bases unmatched. Germline-derived CDR1 and CDR2 are SGHAT and FQNNGV. The CDR3 has 18 amino acids. The DNA for the CDR3 is TGTGCCAGCAGCTTTCGGGCAAAGACTAGCGGGAAGCAAGAGACCCAGTACTTC. Translating gives CASSFRAKTSGKQETQYF. Supplemented by reference TRBV11-2 and TRBJ2-5, the full variable domain reads EAGVAQSPRYKIIEKRQSVAFWCNPISGHATLYWYQQILGQGPKLLIQFQNNGVVDDSQLPKDRFSAERLKGVDSTLKIQPAKLEDSAVYLCASSFRAKTSGKQETQYFGPGTRLLVL.

This clonotype was observed a handful of times. This sequence joins TRBV24-1 and TRBJ2-1; 8 nucleotides agree with TRBD1. The CDR3 consists of 19 residues. Germline lookup yields CDR1 KGHDR and CDR2 SFDVKD. V trimming: 0 bases; J trimming: 0 bases; junction bases outside the gene matches: 9. The CDR3 DNA reads TGTGCCACCAGTGATTTGCACCCAGGGGGCGAGAGCTCCTACAATGAGCAGTTCTTC. This encodes CATSDLHPGGESSYNEQFF.

This clonotype was seen a single time. This rearrangement joins TRBV9 to TRBJ2-1; 8 bases agree with TRBD2. CDR1 is SGDLS, CDR2 YYNGEE, per germline. The V segment lost 0 bases and the J segment 0 bases; nucleotides outside the gene matches: 11. The CDR3 spans 19 residues. The CDR3 bases are TGTGCCAGCAGCGTAGAGGCGAGCGGGGGCCTTAGCTCCTACAATGAGCAGTTCTTC. This encodes CASSVEASGGLSSYNEQFF.

The table lists this clonotype with a few counts. CDR3 loop: CSVPRDSPTDTQYF. CDR3 DNA sequence: TGCAGCGTTCCACGGGACAGCCCCACAGATACGCAGTATTTT. The chain combines TRBV29-1 with TRBJ2-3; 7 nucleotides match TRBD1. V lost 5 bases and J lost 2; bases outside the gene matches: 7. Germline assignment: CDR1 SQVTM and CDR2 ANQGSEA. CDR3 length equals 14 residues.

This clonotype has just a few counts. This rearrangement joins TRBV4-2 to TRBJ2-7, with a tentative D call TRBD2 (5 bases). Between the trimmed V and J ends, which lost 1 base and 2 bases, there was a span of 15 bases. CDR1 and CDR2 from the germline V gene are LGHNA and YNFKEQ. The CDR3 is made up of 16 amino acids. Here the CDR3 reads CASSQAEASLPYEQYF. The CDR3 DNA is TGTGCCAGCAGCCAAGCTGAGGCTAGCCTCCCCTACGAGCAGTACTTC.

The rearrangement joins TRBV7-9 to TRBJ2-3; 7 bases fit TRBD2. Germline V gene lookup returns CDR1 SEHNR and CDR2 FQNEAQ (reference sequence). CDR3 length: 17 residues. V was pared by 4 bases and J by 2 bases, with 12 bases of the junction left unmatched. The DNA of the CDR3 is TGTGCCAGCAGCTCCCCCCCGGGGGGACTCCCCACAGATACGCAGTATTTT. Residues: CASSSPPGGLPTDTQYF. Full variable domain (outside the CDR3, taken from reference TRBV7-9 and TRBJ2-3): DTGVSQNPRHKITKRGQNVTFRCDPISEHNRLYWYRQTLGQGPEFLTYFQNEAQLEKSRLLSDRFSAERPKGSFSTLEIQRTEQGDSAMYLCASSSPPGGLPTDTQYFGPGTRLTVL.